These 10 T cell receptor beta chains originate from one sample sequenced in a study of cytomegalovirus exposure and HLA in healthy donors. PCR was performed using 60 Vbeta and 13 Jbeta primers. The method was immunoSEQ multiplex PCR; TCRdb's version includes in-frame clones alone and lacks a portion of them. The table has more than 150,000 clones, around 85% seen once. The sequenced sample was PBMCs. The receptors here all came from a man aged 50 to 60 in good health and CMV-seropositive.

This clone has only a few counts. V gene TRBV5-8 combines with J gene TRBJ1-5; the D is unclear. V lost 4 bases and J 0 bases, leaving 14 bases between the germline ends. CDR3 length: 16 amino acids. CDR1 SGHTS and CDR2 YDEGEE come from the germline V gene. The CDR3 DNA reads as TGTGCCAGCAGCCCTCAGGCAACTTATAGCAATCAGCCCCAGCATTTT. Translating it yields CASSPQATYSNQPQHF.

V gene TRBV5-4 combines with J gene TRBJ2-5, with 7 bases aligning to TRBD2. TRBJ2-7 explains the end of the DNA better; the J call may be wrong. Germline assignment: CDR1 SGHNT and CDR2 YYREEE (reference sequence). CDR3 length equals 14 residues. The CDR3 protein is CASSLEERGSEQYF. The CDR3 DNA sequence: TGTGCCAGCAGCTTGGAGGAGCGGGGAAGCGAGCAGTACTTC.

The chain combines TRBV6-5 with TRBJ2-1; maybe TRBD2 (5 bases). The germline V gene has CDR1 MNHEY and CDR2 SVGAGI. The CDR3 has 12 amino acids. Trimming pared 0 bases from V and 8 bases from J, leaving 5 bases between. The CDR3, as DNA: TGTGCCAGCAGTTACTCGGGAGATGAGCAGTTCTTC. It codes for CASSYSGDEQFF.

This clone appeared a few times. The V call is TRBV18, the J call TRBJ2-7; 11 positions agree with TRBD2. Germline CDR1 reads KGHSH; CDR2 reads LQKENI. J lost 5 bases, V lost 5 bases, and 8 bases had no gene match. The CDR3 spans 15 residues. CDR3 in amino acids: CASSVAGGPLDEQYF. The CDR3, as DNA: TGTGCCAGCTCAGTAGCGGGAGGGCCTCTGGACGAGCAGTACTTC.

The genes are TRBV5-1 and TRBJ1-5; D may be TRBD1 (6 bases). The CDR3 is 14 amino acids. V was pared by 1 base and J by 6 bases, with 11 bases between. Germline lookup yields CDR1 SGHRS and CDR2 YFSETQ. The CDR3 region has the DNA TGCGCCAGCAGCTTGAGTGCGGGGGCTCAGCCCCAGCATTTT. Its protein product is CASSLSAGAQPQHF.

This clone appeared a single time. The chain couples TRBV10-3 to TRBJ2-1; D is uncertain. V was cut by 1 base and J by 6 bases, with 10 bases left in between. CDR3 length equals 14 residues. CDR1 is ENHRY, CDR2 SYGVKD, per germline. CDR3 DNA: TGTGCCATCAGTGAGTTTGGTGCGGCCAATGAGCAGTTCTTC. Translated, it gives CAISEFGAANEQFF.

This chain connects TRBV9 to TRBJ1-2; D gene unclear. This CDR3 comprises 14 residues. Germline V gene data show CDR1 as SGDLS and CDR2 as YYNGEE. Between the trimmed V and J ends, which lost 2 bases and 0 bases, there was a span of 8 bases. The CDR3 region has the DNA TGTGCCAGCAGCGTTGACACTGCTAACTATGGCTACACCTTC. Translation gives CASSVDTANYGYTF.

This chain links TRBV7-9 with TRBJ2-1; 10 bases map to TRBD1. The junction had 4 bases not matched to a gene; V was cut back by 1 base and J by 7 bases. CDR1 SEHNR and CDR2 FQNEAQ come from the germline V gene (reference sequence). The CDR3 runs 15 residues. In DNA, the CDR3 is TGTGCCAGCAGCTTAGGTGACAGGGGGCGGAATGAGCAGTTCTTC. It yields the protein CASSLGDRGRNEQFF.

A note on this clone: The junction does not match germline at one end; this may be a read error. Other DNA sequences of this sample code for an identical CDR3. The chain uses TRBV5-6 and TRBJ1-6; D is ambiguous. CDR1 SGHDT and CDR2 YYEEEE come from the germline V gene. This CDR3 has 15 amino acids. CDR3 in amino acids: CASSLGSSYNSPLHF. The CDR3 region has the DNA TGTGCTAGCAGCTTGGGTAGCTCCTATAATTCACCCCTCCACTTT.

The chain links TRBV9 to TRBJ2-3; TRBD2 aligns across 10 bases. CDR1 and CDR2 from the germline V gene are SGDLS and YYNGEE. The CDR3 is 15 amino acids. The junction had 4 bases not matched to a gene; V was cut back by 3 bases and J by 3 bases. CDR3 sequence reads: CASSAAGGPTDTQYF. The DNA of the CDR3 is TGTGCCAGCAGCGCAGCGGGAGGGCCGACAGATACGCAGTATTTT. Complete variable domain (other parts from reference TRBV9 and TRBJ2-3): DSGVTQTPKHLITATGQRVTLRCSPRSGDLSVYWYQQSLDQGLQFLIQYYNGEERAKGNILERFSAQQFPDLHSELNLSSLELGDSALYFCASSAAGGPTDTQYFGPGTRLTVL.